The rows below give T cell receptor beta chains drawn from one sample of a study of human T cells and chemical hapten exposure. TCRdb independently ran MiXCR on the RACE reads; one entry per CDR3 protein. This sample has roughly 380,000 distinct CDR3 sequences; 4.5% to 6% occur once, and the top ten carry just over 2.5%. The sequences come from whole blood, collected in connection with sensitization to the hapten diphenylcyclopropenone (DPC). Receptors were obtained from a woman aged 50 to 65 with alopecia areata. Some clones in this sample may be carry-over from other donors' samples. Both conserved end residues are part of each CDR3. Fields, in order: J gene, D gene, V gene, clone size, CDR3 DNA, CDR3 protein. The D gene is left open where the match is weak. Not all rows give a size; the values are once, few, many and, for expanded clones, a class.

j_call: TRBJ2-3
d_call: NA
v_call: TRBV7-7
clone_size: many
cdr3_nt: TGTGCCAGCAGCTTAAATGAAGGGTCAGATACGCAGTATTTT
cdr3_aa: CASSLNEGSDTQYF

j_call: TRBJ2-5
d_call: TRBD1
v_call: TRBV4-1
clone_size: NA
cdr3_nt: TGCGCCAGCAGCCAAACATCCGGGACAGGGCTAGAGACCCAGTACTTC
cdr3_aa: CASSQTSGTGLETQYF

j_call: TRBJ2-7
d_call: TRBD2
v_call: TRBV27
clone_size: many
cdr3_nt: TGTGCCAGCAGTTTATCCGGACTAGCGGGAGTCTACGAGCAGTACTTC
cdr3_aa: CASSLSGLAGVYEQYF

j_call: TRBJ2-6
d_call: NA
v_call: TRBV4-3
clone_size: many
cdr3_nt: TGCGCCAGCAGCCAAGATCTGGGTGTTTCTGGGGCCAACGTCCTGACTTTC
cdr3_aa: CASSQDLGVSGANVLTF

j_call: TRBJ2-1
d_call: TRBD2
v_call: TRBV5-1
clone_size: few
cdr3_nt: TGCGCCAGCAGCTTGGCGGCGGGGGGGCCGAGGGAGCAGTTCTTC
cdr3_aa: CASSLAAGGPREQFF

j_call: TRBJ1-3
d_call: NA
v_call: TRBV12-3/TRBV12-4
clone_size: NA
cdr3_nt: TGTGCCAGCAGGGTCCATTCTGGAAACACCATATATTTT
cdr3_aa: CASRVHSGNTIYF

j_call: TRBJ2-1
d_call: NA
v_call: TRBV4-1
clone_size: few
cdr3_nt: TGCGCCAGCAGCCAAGTCCACCGAGAATTTAGCTCCTACAATGAGCAGTTCTTC
cdr3_aa: CASSQVHREFSSYNEQFF

j_call: TRBJ2-7
d_call: NA
v_call: TRBV6-5
clone_size: NA
cdr3_nt: TGTGCCAGCAGTTACTCGGTGGGGGGTAACTACGAGCAGTACTTC
cdr3_aa: CASSYSVGGNYEQYF

j_call: TRBJ2-5
d_call: NA
v_call: TRBV7-2
clone_size: NA
cdr3_nt: TGTGCCAGCAGCCCACGGACAGCCCAACAAGAGACCCAGTACTTC
cdr3_aa: CASSPRTAQQETQYF

j_call: TRBJ1-1
d_call: TRBD1
v_call: TRBV6-1
clone_size: many
cdr3_nt: TGTGCCAGTGCTAGGGGGCCGAGGGAAGCTTTCTTT
cdr3_aa: CASARGPREAFF

j_call: TRBJ1-2
d_call: NA
v_call: TRBV7-3
clone_size: many
cdr3_nt: TGTGCCAGCAGCCCCGTGGGGGGCACTGGCTATGGCTACACCTTC
cdr3_aa: CASSPVGGTGYGYTF

j_call: TRBJ1-4
d_call: NA
v_call: TRBV28
clone_size: NA
cdr3_nt: TGTGCCAGCAGTCTGACGGTCCTTAATGAAAAACTGTTTTTT
cdr3_aa: CASSLTVLNEKLFF

j_call: TRBJ2-5
d_call: TRBD2
v_call: TRBV2
clone_size: many
cdr3_nt: TGTGCCAGCATAGCGGGAGTATATGAGACCCAGTACTTC
cdr3_aa: CASIAGVYETQYF

j_call: TRBJ2-1
d_call: TRBD2
v_call: TRBV19
clone_size: NA
cdr3_nt: TGTGCCAGTAGTCTACTAGCGGGAGGGGGTAATGAGCAGTTCTTC
cdr3_aa: CASSLLAGGGNEQFF

j_call: TRBJ2-1
d_call: TRBD1
v_call: TRBV12-3/TRBV12-4
clone_size: few
cdr3_nt: TGTGCCAGCTCCCCTCGGGACAGCCACAATGAGCAGTTCTTC
cdr3_aa: CASSPRDSHNEQFF

j_call: TRBJ1-1
d_call: NA
v_call: TRBV2
clone_size: many
cdr3_nt: TGTGCCAGCCTTAATTTGGCGGGTGTCACTGAAGCTTTCTTT
cdr3_aa: CASLNLAGVTEAFF

j_call: TRBJ2-1
d_call: NA
v_call: TRBV12-3/TRBV12-4
clone_size: few
cdr3_nt: TGTGCCAGCAGTCCCGGGGGCGGTACCTACAATGAGCAGTTCTTC
cdr3_aa: CASSPGGGTYNEQFF

j_call: TRBJ2-7
d_call: TRBD2
v_call: TRBV20-1
clone_size: many
cdr3_nt: TGCAGTGCTTCTAAGACTAGCGGGAGTTTGTACGAGCAGTACTTC
cdr3_aa: CSASKTSGSLYEQYF

j_call: TRBJ2-3
d_call: TRBD1
v_call: TRBV14
clone_size: many
cdr3_nt: TGTGCCAGCAGCCAAGTTTGGACAGGCCGCACAGATACGCAGTATTTT
cdr3_aa: CASSQVWTGRTDTQYF

j_call: TRBJ2-1
d_call: TRBD2
v_call: TRBV29-1
clone_size: NA
cdr3_nt: TGCAGCGTTGAAGATCCCGCTAGCGGGAGGGACTATGAGCAGTTCTTC
cdr3_aa: CSVEDPASGRDYEQFF

j_call: TRBJ2-1
d_call: TRBD2
v_call: TRBV20-1
clone_size: few
cdr3_nt: TGCAGTGCACCAAAGGTGGTAGCGGGAAACAATGAGCAGTTCTTC
cdr3_aa: CSAPKVVAGNNEQFF

j_call: TRBJ2-7
d_call: NA
v_call: TRBV4-1
clone_size: many
cdr3_nt: TGCGCCAGCAGCCAAGAGGCTGAGTTTGGGGGCGAGCAGTACTTC
cdr3_aa: CASSQEAEFGGEQYF

j_call: TRBJ1-5
d_call: TRBD1
v_call: TRBV12-3/TRBV12-4
clone_size: few
cdr3_nt: TGTGCCAGCAGTTTCTCGGGACAGTTGAATCAGCCCCAGCATTTT
cdr3_aa: CASSFSGQLNQPQHF

j_call: TRBJ1-2
d_call: NA
v_call: TRBV4-1
clone_size: few
cdr3_nt: TGCGCCAGCAGCCAAGATAGGGGGATTTTGGGAGATGGCTACACCTTC
cdr3_aa: CASSQDRGILGDGYTF

j_call: TRBJ2-3
d_call: NA
v_call: TRBV20-1
clone_size: many
cdr3_nt: TGCAGTGCTAGAGACCAGGGGATTGGCACAGATACGCAGTATTTT
cdr3_aa: CSARDQGIGTDTQYF

j_call: TRBJ2-1
d_call: NA
v_call: TRBV9
clone_size: many
cdr3_nt: TGTGCCAGCAGCGTATCGGGGGGCCCCCTAGACAATGAGCAGTTCTTC
cdr3_aa: CASSVSGGPLDNEQFF

j_call: TRBJ1-2
d_call: TRBD1
v_call: TRBV6-6
clone_size: few
cdr3_nt: TGTGCCAGCAGTTACAAGACAGGGGGGAACTATGGCTACACCTTC
cdr3_aa: CASSYKTGGNYGYTF

j_call: TRBJ2-4
d_call: TRBD1
v_call: TRBV6-5
clone_size: NA
cdr3_nt: TGTGCCAGCAGCCGACAGGGGAAAAACATTCAGTACTTC
cdr3_aa: CASSRQGKNIQYF

j_call: TRBJ1-5
d_call: NA
v_call: TRBV12-3/TRBV12-4
clone_size: NA
cdr3_nt: TGTGCCAGCAGCCATGATTATCAGCCCCAGCATTTT
cdr3_aa: CASSHDYQPQHF

j_call: TRBJ2-3
d_call: TRBD1
v_call: TRBV7-9
clone_size: many
cdr3_nt: TGTGCCAGCAGCTCCACCTGGACAGGGGTCACAGATACGCAGTATTTT
cdr3_aa: CASSSTWTGVTDTQYF

j_call: TRBJ2-5
d_call: NA
v_call: TRBV7-2
clone_size: many
cdr3_nt: TGTGCCAGCAGCTTAGTAACTAGAGGTGGAGAGACCCAGTACTTC
cdr3_aa: CASSLVTRGGETQYF

j_call: TRBJ2-7
d_call: TRBD1
v_call: TRBV4-3
clone_size: NA
cdr3_nt: TGCGCCAGCAGCCAGGATGCCGGGACAGGGGGCGAGCAGTACTTC
cdr3_aa: CASSQDAGTGGEQYF

j_call: TRBJ2-1
d_call: TRBD2
v_call: TRBV25-1
clone_size: many
cdr3_nt: TGTGCCAGCAGTAACCGGGAGGACCCATACTACAATGAGCAGTTCTTC
cdr3_aa: CASSNREDPYYNEQFF

j_call: TRBJ2-4
d_call: NA
v_call: TRBV20-1
clone_size: many
cdr3_nt: TGCAGTGCTAGCGGGCGGGGAAACATTCAGTACTTC
cdr3_aa: CSASGRGNIQYF

j_call: TRBJ1-4
d_call: NA
v_call: TRBV4-1
clone_size: few
cdr3_nt: TGCGCCAGCAGCCAAGGGAATGTCGAAAAACTGTTTTTT
cdr3_aa: CASSQGNVEKLFF

j_call: TRBJ2-5
d_call: NA
v_call: TRBV7-3
clone_size: few
cdr3_nt: TGTGCCAGCAGTTTTCCCGGGGAGACCCAGTACTTC
cdr3_aa: CASSFPGETQYF

j_call: TRBJ1-1
d_call: NA
v_call: TRBV19
clone_size: NA
cdr3_nt: TGTGCCAGAGTCACAGGGCGAAACACTGAAGCTTTCTTT
cdr3_aa: CARVTGRNTEAFF

j_call: TRBJ1-6
d_call: NA
v_call: TRBV12-3/TRBV12-4
clone_size: many
cdr3_nt: TGTGCCAGCAGTTTAGAGAATAATTCACCCCTCCACTTT
cdr3_aa: CASSLENNSPLHF

j_call: TRBJ2-1
d_call: TRBD1
v_call: TRBV14
clone_size: many
cdr3_nt: TGTGCCAGCAGCCCCAAGACCGGGACAGGGAATCCCAATGAGCAGTTCTTC
cdr3_aa: CASSPKTGTGNPNEQFF

j_call: TRBJ1-6
d_call: TRBD1
v_call: TRBV27
clone_size: few
cdr3_nt: TGTGCCAGCAGTTTATCGACAGGGGCCCATTCACCCCTCCACTTT
cdr3_aa: CASSLSTGAHSPLHF

j_call: TRBJ2-5
d_call: TRBD1
v_call: TRBV5-5
clone_size: many
cdr3_nt: TGTGCCAGCAGCAGGTGGACAGGGATACAAGAGACCCAGTACTTC
cdr3_aa: CASSRWTGIQETQYF

j_call: TRBJ2-3
d_call: TRBD2
v_call: TRBV9
clone_size: many
cdr3_nt: TGTGCCAGCAGCGTTAGCGCGGGGGGCGCGGAGGATACGCAGTATTTT
cdr3_aa: CASSVSAGGAEDTQYF

j_call: TRBJ2-1
d_call: NA
v_call: TRBV12-3/TRBV12-4
clone_size: many
cdr3_nt: TGTGCCAGCAGTGGTGCTAGGGGGGGTCGAAATGAGCAGTTCTTC
cdr3_aa: CASSGARGGRNEQFF

j_call: TRBJ1-1
d_call: NA
v_call: TRBV12-3/TRBV12-4
clone_size: many
cdr3_nt: TGTGCCAGCAGTTTCAGTTTGAGGAACACTGAAGCTTTCTTT
cdr3_aa: CASSFSLRNTEAFF

j_call: TRBJ2-2
d_call: TRBD1
v_call: TRBV9
clone_size: many
cdr3_nt: TGTGCCAGCAGCCCCCAGGTGCAGGGGGCGATGGGCGGGGAGCTGTTTTTT
cdr3_aa: CASSPQVQGAMGGELFF

j_call: TRBJ1-3
d_call: NA
v_call: TRBV20-1
clone_size: few
cdr3_nt: TGCAGTGCTAGGGGTATCTCTGGAAACACCATATATTTT
cdr3_aa: CSARGISGNTIYF

j_call: TRBJ1-1
d_call: TRBD1
v_call: TRBV2
clone_size: few
cdr3_nt: TGTGCCAGCAGCCCCCCCGGAGGGGGCCTCAGGAACACTGAAGCTTTCTTT
cdr3_aa: CASSPPGGGLRNTEAFF

j_call: TRBJ1-2
d_call: NA
v_call: TRBV29-1
clone_size: many
cdr3_nt: TGCAGCATCTACCGGGACAAGTCCCACTATGGCTACACCTTC
cdr3_aa: CSIYRDKSHYGYTF

j_call: TRBJ2-1
d_call: TRBD2
v_call: TRBV19
clone_size: many
cdr3_nt: TGTGCCAGTAAACCAGCGGGAGTGGGCTATGAGCAGTTCTTC
cdr3_aa: CASKPAGVGYEQFF

j_call: TRBJ2-1
d_call: TRBD2
v_call: TRBV5-6
clone_size: NA
cdr3_nt: TGTGCCAGCAGCTTAGGACTAGCGGGAAGTTTC
cdr3_aa: CASSLGLAGSF